This is a list of T cell receptor beta chains from one sample in a study of cytomegalovirus exposure and HLA in healthy donors. Sequencing used immunoSEQ multiplex PCR; TCRdb keeps in-frame clones, though not all of them. Here the sample spans about 170,000 clones, around 86% being singletons. Specimen: PBMCs. Every receptor here comes from a male donor in good health and CMV-seronegative. Each CDR3 is given with its conserved first and last residue. Each record gives: clone size, D gene, V gene, J gene, CDR3 DNA, CDR3 protein. A D gene is named only where the DNA matches it firmly. Some rows mark clone size as missing; the rest say once, few, many or name a class of expanded clone.

abundance: .; d_gene: TRBD2; v_gene: TRBV7-2; j_gene: TRBJ2-1; CDR3nt: TGTGCCAGCAGCTTAGTCATAGCGGGGGGCCGGAATGAGCAGTTCTTC; CDR3aa: CASSLVIAGGRNEQFF
abundance: .; d_gene: .; v_gene: TRBV2; j_gene: TRBJ2-5; CDR3nt: TGTGCCAGCAGCGTAGGACAAGTACAAGAGACCCAGTACTTC; CDR3aa: CASSVGQVQETQYF
abundance: .; d_gene: .; v_gene: TRBV5-5; j_gene: TRBJ1-6; CDR3nt: TGTGCCAGCAGATCAGGGATAGGGGGATCGAATTCACCCCTCCACTTT; CDR3aa: CASRSGIGGSNSPLHF
abundance: .; d_gene: TRBD1; v_gene: TRBV6-6; j_gene: TRBJ2-7; CDR3nt: TGTGCCAGCAGTACGACCGGGACAGGGGCCTACGAGCAGTACTTC; CDR3aa: CASSTTGTGAYEQYF
abundance: .; d_gene: .; v_gene: TRBV7-2; j_gene: TRBJ1-1; CDR3nt: TGTGCCAGCAGCATAACGGCAGGGATAATGAACACTGAAGCTTTCTTT; CDR3aa: CASSITAGIMNTEAFF
abundance: .; d_gene: TRBD2; v_gene: TRBV11-2; j_gene: TRBJ2-5; CDR3nt: TGTGCCAGCAGCCCGACGAGGTCGGGAGGAGAGACCCAGTACTTC; CDR3aa: CASSPTRSGGETQYF
abundance: .; d_gene: .; v_gene: TRBV4-1; j_gene: TRBJ2-2; CDR3nt: TGCGCCAGCAGCCCGGATCTGGGGGGCGGGGAGCTGTTTTTT; CDR3aa: CASSPDLGGGELFF
abundance: .; d_gene: .; v_gene: TRBV9; j_gene: TRBJ2-7; CDR3nt: TGTGCCAGCAGCGTAGAGGAGACCTACGAGCAGTACTTC; CDR3aa: CASSVEETYEQYF
abundance: .; d_gene: .; v_gene: TRBV10-3; j_gene: TRBJ2-7; CDR3nt: TGTGCCACCAGAAAGGAGGGGGCCACCTACGAGCAGTACTTC; CDR3aa: CATRKEGATYEQYF
abundance: .; d_gene: TRBD1; v_gene: TRBV7-8; j_gene: TRBJ1-2; CDR3nt: TGTGCCAGCAGCCGGATACAGGGGGGCTATGGCTACACCTTC; CDR3aa: CASSRIQGGYGYTF
abundance: .; d_gene: TRBD1; v_gene: TRBV6-5; j_gene: TRBJ1-2; CDR3nt: TGTGCCAGCAGAAGACAGGGCGGGTATGGCTACACCTTC; CDR3aa: CASRRQGGYGYTF
abundance: .; d_gene: .; v_gene: TRBV5-1; j_gene: TRBJ2-3; CDR3nt: TGCGCCAGCAGCGTTACTACCACAAGCACAGATACGCAGTATTTT; CDR3aa: CASSVTTTSTDTQYF
abundance: .; d_gene: .; v_gene: TRBV15; j_gene: TRBJ1-4; CDR3nt: TGTGCCACCAGCAGAGGGGCCCTGGAAAAACTGTTTTTT; CDR3aa: CATSRGALEKLFF
abundance: .; d_gene: TRBD1; v_gene: TRBV28; j_gene: TRBJ2-1; CDR3nt: TGTGCCAGCAGTCGAACTAGGACAGGGCTCAAGTTCTTC; CDR3aa: CASSRTRTGLKFF
abundance: .; d_gene: .; v_gene: TRBV29-1; j_gene: TRBJ1-2; CDR3nt: TGCAGCGTTGAATTTACCCCTGACAGAACCTATGGCTACACCTTC; CDR3aa: CSVEFTPDRTYGYTF
abundance: .; d_gene: TRBD2; v_gene: TRBV2; j_gene: TRBJ2-7; CDR3nt: TGTGCCAGCAGTGCGCAGCGGGGGACCCACGAGCAGTACTTC; CDR3aa: CASSAQRGTHEQYF
abundance: .; d_gene: .; v_gene: TRBV6-6; j_gene: TRBJ1-6; CDR3nt: TGTGCCAGCAGTCCCCAAGGGGTGGGTAATTCACCCCTCCACTTT; CDR3aa: CASSPQGVGNSPLHF
abundance: .; d_gene: .; v_gene: TRBV5-5; j_gene: TRBJ2-6; CDR3nt: TGTGCCAGCAGCCGGCAGGGTAGTGGGGCCAACGTCCTGACTTTC; CDR3aa: CASSRQGSGANVLTF
abundance: .; d_gene: .; v_gene: TRBV6-5; j_gene: TRBJ1-1; CDR3nt: TGTGCCAGCACCACCGGGGGCACTGAAGCTTTCTTT; CDR3aa: CASTTGGTEAFF
abundance: .; d_gene: TRBD1; v_gene: TRBV6-5; j_gene: TRBJ2-5; CDR3nt: TGTGCCAGCACTAGGGACAGGGAGACCCAGTACTTC; CDR3aa: CASTRDRETQYF
abundance: .; d_gene: TRBD1; v_gene: TRBV6-5; j_gene: TRBJ1-2; CDR3nt: TGTGCCAGCAGTTTAGGGGACAGTCACTATGGCTACACCTTC; CDR3aa: CASSLGDSHYGYTF
abundance: .; d_gene: TRBD1; v_gene: TRBV7-8; j_gene: TRBJ2-4; CDR3nt: TGTGCCAGCAGCCCGACCGGGACAGTACTGCATGGGGCCAAAAACATTCAGTACTTC; CDR3aa: CASSPTGTVLHGAKNIQYF
abundance: .; d_gene: TRBD2; v_gene: TRBV30; j_gene: TRBJ2-5; CDR3nt: TGTGCCTGGGGGCGACTAGCGGAGACCCAGTACTTC; CDR3aa: CAWGRLAETQYF
abundance: few; d_gene: TRBD1; v_gene: TRBV4-1; j_gene: TRBJ2-7; CDR3nt: TGCGCCAGCAGCCAAGGACAGGGTTTCGTTAGGGAGCAGTACTTC; CDR3aa: CASSQGQGFVREQYF
abundance: .; d_gene: .; v_gene: TRBV11-2; j_gene: TRBJ2-7; CDR3nt: TGTGCCAGCAGCTTAGGAGGGGGGGGGCAATCCTACGAGCAGTACTTC; CDR3aa: CASSLGGGGQSYEQYF
abundance: .; d_gene: .; v_gene: TRBV6-1; j_gene: TRBJ1-4; CDR3nt: TGTGCCAGCAGCGGACTACGGGCTAATGAAAAACTGTTTTTT; CDR3aa: CASSGLRANEKLFF
abundance: .; d_gene: .; v_gene: TRBV29-1; j_gene: TRBJ1-1; CDR3nt: TGCAGCCACTCCATGAACACTGAAGCTTTCTTT; CDR3aa: CSHSMNTEAFF
abundance: .; d_gene: .; v_gene: TRBV6-1; j_gene: TRBJ2-2; CDR3nt: TGTGCCAGCAGTGAGGGACACGTTGACGCCGGGGAGCTGTTTTTT; CDR3aa: CASSEGHVDAGELFF
abundance: once; d_gene: .; v_gene: TRBV5-5; j_gene: TRBJ1-2; CDR3nt: TGTGCCAGCAGCTTGGCTCAACGGAGCTATGGCTACACCTTC; CDR3aa: CASSLAQRSYGYTF
abundance: .; d_gene: .; v_gene: TRBV2; j_gene: TRBJ1-1; CDR3nt: TGTGCCAGCAGGGCCGGGACAATGATGAACACTGAAGCTTTCTTT; CDR3aa: CASRAGTMMNTEAFF
abundance: .; d_gene: TRBD1; v_gene: TRBV4-1; j_gene: TRBJ1-1; CDR3nt: TGCGCCAGCAGCCATGACAGGGGGAATACTGAAGCTTTCTTT; CDR3aa: CASSHDRGNTEAFF
abundance: .; d_gene: .; v_gene: TRBV12-5; j_gene: TRBJ1-2; CDR3nt: TGTGCTAGTGGTTGGGGACGGGGGGGCGGAGGCTACACCTTC; CDR3aa: CASGWGRGGGGYTF
abundance: once; d_gene: .; v_gene: TRBV27; j_gene: TRBJ1-3; CDR3nt: TGTGCCAGCAGTTTATATGGGGGGATAGGAAACACCATATATTTT; CDR3aa: CASSLYGGIGNTIYF
abundance: .; d_gene: .; v_gene: TRBV6-5; j_gene: TRBJ1-1; CDR3nt: TGTGCCAGCACCCACCCGGGGGTCACTGAAGCTTTCTTT; CDR3aa: CASTHPGVTEAFF
abundance: .; d_gene: .; v_gene: TRBV6-9; j_gene: TRBJ1-3; CDR3nt: TGTGCCAGCAGTTCCGCATGGACTTTTAGGCTCGACACCATATATTTT; CDR3aa: CASSSAWTFRLDTIYF
abundance: few; d_gene: TRBD2; v_gene: TRBV2; j_gene: TRBJ2-1; CDR3nt: TGTGCCAGCAGAAGACTAGCGGGGAGTAATGAGCAGTTCTTC; CDR3aa: CASRRLAGSNEQFF
abundance: few; d_gene: TRBD1; v_gene: TRBV7-9; j_gene: TRBJ1-4; CDR3nt: TGTGCCAGCAGCTTAGCGATCGGACAGGGGAGGGATGAAAAACTGTTTTTT; CDR3aa: CASSLAIGQGRDEKLFF
abundance: .; d_gene: TRBD1; v_gene: TRBV4-2; j_gene: TRBJ2-7; CDR3nt: TGTGCCAGCAGCCAACCCTCGGGACAGGGGACCTACGAGCAGTACTTC; CDR3aa: CASSQPSGQGTYEQYF
abundance: .; d_gene: .; v_gene: TRBV6-1; j_gene: TRBJ1-2; CDR3nt: TGTGCCAGCAGGACAGGAATTAACTATGGCTACACCTTC; CDR3aa: CASRTGINYGYTF
abundance: .; d_gene: .; v_gene: TRBV7-6; j_gene: TRBJ2-2; CDR3nt: TGTGCCAGCAGCTTTGGACAGCAAACCGGGGAGCTGTTTTTT; CDR3aa: CASSFGQQTGELFF
abundance: few; d_gene: .; v_gene: TRBV6-5; j_gene: TRBJ1-1; CDR3nt: TGTGCCAGCAGTTTTCTACAGACGAACACTGAAGCTTTCTTT; CDR3aa: CASSFLQTNTEAFF
abundance: .; d_gene: TRBD1; v_gene: TRBV5-4; j_gene: TRBJ1-4; CDR3nt: TGTGCCAGCAGCAGGACAGGGTTAGGAGAAAAACTGTTTTTT; CDR3aa: CASSRTGLGEKLFF
abundance: .; d_gene: TRBD1; v_gene: TRBV18; j_gene: TRBJ2-1; CDR3nt: TGTGCCAGCTCACCAGAGGGACAGTTCTACAATGAGCAGTTCTTC; CDR3aa: CASSPEGQFYNEQFF
abundance: .; d_gene: .; v_gene: TRBV4-1; j_gene: TRBJ2-7; CDR3nt: TGCGCCAGCAGCCAAGTATCCACAGCGCGGGACGAGCAGTACTTC; CDR3aa: CASSQVSTARDEQYF
abundance: .; d_gene: .; v_gene: TRBV7-9; j_gene: TRBJ2-1; CDR3nt: TGTGCCAGCAGCCTCGACAGGGAGGATGAGCAGTTCTTC; CDR3aa: CASSLDREDEQFF
abundance: few; d_gene: .; v_gene: TRBV1; j_gene: TRBJ2-5; CDR3nt: TGCACCAGCACAATAAAAACCGACCCACCCCGATCGTGGGAGCAGTACTTC; CDR3aa: CTSTIKTDPPRSWEQYF
abundance: .; d_gene: .; v_gene: TRBV29-1; j_gene: TRBJ2-3; CDR3nt: TGCAGCGTTGCCAGGGGCAGGGGCCTGAAAATGACTAGCACAGATACGCAGTATTTT; CDR3aa: CSVARGRGLKMTSTDTQYF
abundance: .; d_gene: .; v_gene: TRBV7-2; j_gene: TRBJ2-5; CDR3nt: TGTGCCAGCAGCTTAGGCCCGGACAGAATAGGCGAGACCCAGTACTTC; CDR3aa: CASSLGPDRIGETQYF
abundance: .; d_gene: TRBD1; v_gene: TRBV25-1; j_gene: TRBJ1-1; CDR3nt: TGTGCCAGCAGTCTTGGGGGACAGGTGAACACTGAAGCTTTCTTT; CDR3aa: CASSLGGQVNTEAFF
abundance: .; d_gene: .; v_gene: TRBV19; j_gene: TRBJ1-1; CDR3nt: TGTGCCAGTAGTTCGCAGGGGTACACTGAAGCTTTCTTT; CDR3aa: CASSSQGYTEAFF
abundance: .; d_gene: .; v_gene: TRBV5-1; j_gene: TRBJ2-2; CDR3nt: TGCGCCAGCAAGCCCAGGCAATCCCCACTCACCGGGGAGCTGTTTTTT; CDR3aa: CASKPRQSPLTGELFF
abundance: once; d_gene: TRBD2; v_gene: TRBV10-1; j_gene: TRBJ2-2; CDR3nt: TGCGCCAGCAGTGAGTCTGGCGGGGGGGCCTCCGGGGAGCTGTTTTTT; CDR3aa: CASSESGGGASGELFF
abundance: .; d_gene: .; v_gene: TRBV5-1; j_gene: TRBJ1-3; CDR3nt: TGCGCCAGCAGCTACAATGAACAGGCTTACTCTGGAAACACCATATATTTT; CDR3aa: CASSYNEQAYSGNTIYF
abundance: .; d_gene: .; v_gene: TRBV6-5; j_gene: TRBJ1-6; CDR3nt: TGTGCCAGCAGTTACACGACAGGTTCACCCCTCCACTTT; CDR3aa: CASSYTTGSPLHF
abundance: .; d_gene: .; v_gene: TRBV7-9; j_gene: TRBJ1-2; CDR3nt: TGTGCCAGCAGCTTAGTGCGGGACCCCTCACGCGGCTACACCTTC; CDR3aa: CASSLVRDPSRGYTF
abundance: .; d_gene: TRBD1; v_gene: TRBV9; j_gene: TRBJ2-6; CDR3nt: TGTGCCAGCAGCCGTGGACAGGGGGCTAGTGGTTTTTCTGGGGCCAACGTCCTGACTTTC; CDR3aa: CASSRGQGASGFSGANVLTF
abundance: .; d_gene: .; v_gene: TRBV6-5; j_gene: TRBJ2-5; CDR3nt: TGTGCCACTACTACACGCACGGCCCAACGGGGGACCCAGTACTTC; CDR3aa: CATTTRTAQRGTQYF
abundance: few; d_gene: .; v_gene: TRBV18; j_gene: TRBJ1-1; CDR3nt: TGTGCCAGCTCACCTGGCGGGGAGGCTGAAGCTTTCTTT; CDR3aa: CASSPGGEAEAFF